Listed here is a single T cell receptor beta chain. Method: immunoSEQ multiplex PCR; TCRdb's copy keeps in-frame clones and lacks some. The repertoire holds 150,000 to 180,000 clones, with about 94% as singletons. The sample originates from a study of control samples from healthy donors and cancer patients. The CDR3 runs to 12 residues. Germline CDR1 reads SEHNR; CDR2 reads FQNEAQ (reference sequence). Trimming cost V 9 bases and J 4 bases, with 12 bases left between them. The specimen was blood. The rearrangement links TRBV7-9 to TRBJ1-2; D possibly corresponds to TRBD1 (5 bases). The origin of this receptor is a man aged 40-55 years in good health. The DNA of the CDR3 is TGTGCCAGTATTGGGACGGCCTATGGCTACACCTTC. Amino acids: CASIGTAYGYTF.